The 15 T cell receptor beta chains listed next were all sequenced from one sample in a study of blood T cell repertoires in COVID-19. The protocol was immunoSEQ multiplex PCR, while the TCRdb copy is restricted to in-frame clones and leaves out a portion. The sample lists over 200,000 clones, around four fifths occurring once. The source material was peripheral blood. The source of these receptors is a man aged 40-49 years with acute or convalescent COVID-19.

V and J are TRBV7-2 and TRBJ2-3; 7 bases line up with TRBD1. Germline CDR1 SGHTA, CDR2 FQGNSA. The ends lost 4 bases at V and 4 bases at J; junction bases unmatched: 8. There are 15 residues in the CDR3. The CDR3 sequence: CASSSTGFTSDTQYF. The CDR3 DNA is TGTGCCAGCAGCTCGACAGGGTTTACCTCAGATACGCAGTATTTT.

This clone showed up just once. V gene TRBV7-9 combines with J gene TRBJ2-1; D perhaps matches TRBD1 (6 bases). In germline, CDR1 is SEHNR, CDR2 FQNEAQ (reference sequence). The ends were cut back, 6 bases at V and 2 bases at J, with 8 bases in the middle. This CDR3 region has 13 residues. As DNA, the CDR3 is TGTGCCAGCAGGGACAGCGCCTACAATGAGCAGTTCTTC. It encodes CASRDSAYNEQFF.

The chain combines TRBV19 with TRBJ1-5; D may be TRBD1 (6 bases). The CDR3 sequence is 13 residues long. The V gene's germline CDR1 is LNHDA and CDR2 SQIVND (reference sequence). V was cut by 5 bases and J by 5 bases, with 10 bases left in between. The CDR3 reads CASSDSGDQPQHF. CDR3 coding DNA: TGTGCCAGTAGTGACTCAGGGGATCAGCCCCAGCATTTT.

A single count supports this clone. The chain couples TRBV5-6 to TRBJ2-3, with TRBD1 identical over 8 bases. The junction had 8 bases not matched to a gene; V was cut back by 2 bases and J by 3 bases. From germline, CDR1 is SGHDT and CDR2 YYEEEE. This CDR3 has 16 residues. The CDR3: CASSFAGQGSTDTQYF. In DNA form, the CDR3 reads TGTGCCAGCAGCTTCGCCGGACAGGGAAGTACAGATACGCAGTATTTT.

The chain has TRBV3-1 (or the pseudogene TRBV3-2) and TRBJ2-1; 10 nucleotides agree with TRBD1. Per germline, CDR1 LGHDT and CDR2 YNNKEL (reference sequence). This CDR3 spans 15 amino acids. With 1 base clipped from V and 3 bases from J, the junction kept 0 bases outside the gene matches. CDR3 residues: CASSQGDRGYNEQFF. The CDR3 nucleotides read TGTGCCAGCAGCCAAGGGGACAGGGGCTACAATGAGCAGTTCTTC.

This rearrangement joins TRBV18 to TRBJ2-2; the D is unclear. Germline V gene data show CDR1 as KGHSH and CDR2 as LQKENI. The CDR3 has 13 amino acids. V dropped 2 bases and J dropped 6 bases, with 7 bases sitting between them. Here the CDR3 DNA reads TGTGCCAGCTCACCAGCGAGTTCCGGGGAGCTGTTTTTT. This codes for CASSPASSGELFF.

As DNA, the CDR3 is TGTGCCAGCAGCTCCCCAATTAGCAATCAGCCCCAGCATTTT. Its translation: CASSSPISNQPQHF. The gene calls are TRBV5-8 and TRBJ1-5, with D unclear. With 3 bases removed from V and 0 bases from J, the gap between germline ends came to 7 bases. The CDR3 runs to 14 residues. The germline V gene encodes CDR1 SGHTS and CDR2 YDEGEE.

The J gene is TRBJ1-1, the V gene TRBV19, with 7 bases fitting TRBD1. The CDR3 spans 15 residues. The V and J ends lost 5 bases and 1 base, in that order; junction bases with no gene match: 7. Germline V gene lookup returns CDR1 LNHDA and CDR2 SQIVND (reference sequence). The CDR3 loop is CASSPRDSPNTEAFF. CDR3 DNA: TGTGCCAGTAGTCCGCGGGACAGCCCGAACACTGAAGCTTTCTTT.

The chain recombines TRBV14 with TRBJ2-2; the D gene is possibly TRBD1 (5 bases). The CDR3 covers 15 residues. Germline CDR1 SGHDN, CDR2 FVKESK. V lost 2 bases and J lost 2, with 9 bases in between. The CDR3: CASSQSTENTGELFF. The CDR3 nucleotides read TGTGCCAGCAGCCAATCGACAGAAAACACCGGGGAGCTGTTTTTT.

The gene calls are TRBV7-2 and TRBJ2-7, with 16 bases aligning to TRBD2. Looked up from germline, CDR1 is SGHTA and CDR2 is FQGNSA. Germline trimming cut 4 bases from V and 6 bases from J; bases unmatched to any gene: 9. CDR3 length: 17 amino acids. The CDR3 region is CASSSGLAGGPQGEQYF. CDR3 nucleotide sequence: TGTGCCAGCAGCTCGGGACTAGCGGGAGGGCCCCAGGGCGAGCAGTACTTC.

V is TRBV28 and J is TRBJ1-5; the D is unclear. The germline V gene has CDR1 MDHEN and CDR2 SYDVKM. The CDR3 has 13 amino acids. Trimming stripped 8 bases from V and 2 bases from J, with 10 bases between. CDR3 nucleotide sequence: TGTGCCAGCTACCGCGGTGGCAATCAGCCCCAGCATTTT. Protein sequence: CASYRGGNQPQHF.

The chain carries TRBV29-1 and TRBJ2-1; weak D call: TRBD2 (5 bases). This CDR3 is built from 14 residues. The germline V gene encodes CDR1 SQVTM and CDR2 ANQGSEA. V lost 1 base and J 5 bases, leaving 12 bases between the germline ends. CDR3 in DNA: TGCAGCGTTGAAGGTCACGGTAGCGACAATGAGCAGTTCTTC. Protein product: CSVEGHGSDNEQFF.

The chain carries TRBV5-6 and TRBJ2-1; 9 positions agree with TRBD1. Looked up from germline, CDR1 is SGHDT and CDR2 is YYEEEE. The CDR3 runs 15 residues. V gave up 0 bases and J gave up 8 bases; unmatched junction bases: 6. The CDR3 sequence: CASSLGGTGYYEQFF. DNA for the CDR3: TGTGCCAGCAGCTTGGGGGGGACAGGGTATTATGAGCAGTTCTTC. The variable domain in full, completed from reference TRBV5-6 and TRBJ2-1, reads DAGVTQSPTHLIKTRGQQVTLRCSPKSGHDTVSWYQQALGQGPQFIFQYYEEEERQRGNFPDRFSGHQFPNYSSELNVNALLLGDSALYLCASSLGGTGYYEQFFGPGTRLTVL.

The chain combines TRBV28 with TRBJ1-1, with D hard to call. Germline assignment: CDR1 MDHEN and CDR2 SYDVKM. Deletions cut 6 bases from V and 8 bases from J, with 13 bases between. The CDR3 covers 12 residues. The CDR3 nucleotides are TGTGCCAGCAGGGCCCAAGTACCCGAAGCTTTCTTT. Translating it yields CASRAQVPEAFF.

V usage is TRBV29-1 and J usage is TRBJ2-7; TRBD2 matches 11 bases. The CDR3 covers 14 residues. V trimming: 4 bases; J trimming: 2 bases; junction bases outside the gene matches: 4. From germline, CDR1 is SQVTM and CDR2 ANQGSEA. The CDR3 sequence is CSVVGLAVTYEQYF. DNA of the CDR3: TGCAGCGTTGTGGGACTAGCGGTAACCTACGAGCAGTACTTC.